This T cell receptor beta chain is from a study of T cells in Graves' hyperthyroidism and ophthalmopathy. Study-wide context: Before any treatment, at initial diagnosis, peripheral blood was collected.

It was 8.5 to 10 ml of fresh peripheral blood that supplied the PBMCs. Notes on the study in general: Progression to ophthalmopathy was predicted a median of approximately 6.4 months early. In the blood, most expanded thyroid clonotypes above 0.001 appeared as well.

The V gene lost 6 bases and the J gene lost 2 bases, with 16 bases spanning the gap. Germline V gene data show CDR1 as SQVTM and CDR2 as ANQGSEA. This CDR3 contains 14 residues. Comment on this clonotype: Its antigen remains unknown.

From RNA transcripts, TCR beta CDR3 regions were amplified. Primed by the HTBI set, a first-round RT-PCR was run on the TCR CDR3. TCRdb analysed the multiplex PCR reads with MiXCR anew, one entry per CDR3 protein. The repertoire holds 620,000 or so distinct CDR3 sequences, with about 14% as singletons. The chain combines TRBV29-1 with TRBJ1-2; no clear D gene. The source of this sequence is a woman aged 45-65 years with Graves' ophthalmopathy. What was sequenced was blood. The CDR3, as DNA: TGCAGCGTACTCGGAGTGTCAGGCAACTATGGCTACACCTTC. This translates into CSVLGVSGNYGYTF.